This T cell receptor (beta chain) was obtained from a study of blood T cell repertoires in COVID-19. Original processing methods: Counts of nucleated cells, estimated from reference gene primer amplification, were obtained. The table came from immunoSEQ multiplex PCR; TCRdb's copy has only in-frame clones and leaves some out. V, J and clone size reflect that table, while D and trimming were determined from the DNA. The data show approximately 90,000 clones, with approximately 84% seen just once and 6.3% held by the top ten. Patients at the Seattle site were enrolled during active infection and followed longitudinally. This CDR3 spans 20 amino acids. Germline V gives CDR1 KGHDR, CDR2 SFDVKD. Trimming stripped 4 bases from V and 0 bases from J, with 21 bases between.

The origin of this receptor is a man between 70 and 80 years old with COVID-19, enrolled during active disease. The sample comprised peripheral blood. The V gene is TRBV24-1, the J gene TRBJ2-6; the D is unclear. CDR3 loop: CATSDFYPDSPSSGANVLTF. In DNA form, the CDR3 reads TGTGCCACCAGTGACTTCTACCCCGACTCACCTTCCTCTGGGGCCAACGTCCTGACTTTC.